The 20 T cell receptor beta chains given below trace back to one sample, sequenced in a study of graft-versus-host responses after intestinal transplantation. Antigens for these TCRs are unknown. Assay: immunoSEQ multiplex PCR; the TCRdb copy retains only in-frame clones and omits some. Seen here are 50,000 to 55,000 clones, approximately 88% observed once, and the top ten hold 0.5% to 0.8%. Sequences were derived from unstimulated CD4+ T cells sorted from spleen or lymph node cells, sampled before transplant. The receptors shown here come from a human donor who was the organ donor for an intestinal transplant.

The rearrangement uses TRBV28 and TRBJ1-5; no firm D call. The CDR3 covers 12 residues. Per the germline V gene, CDR1 is MDHEN and CDR2 is SYDVKM. V dropped 3 bases and J dropped 9 bases, with 9 bases sitting between them. The CDR3 spells CASSFSIMPQHF. The DNA of the CDR3 is TGTGCCAGCAGTTTTTCAATCATGCCCCAGCATTTT.

This clone was seen a handful of times. CDR3 protein: CASSLNRGQPQHF. CDR3 DNA sequence: TGTGCCAGCAGCTTAAACAGGGGTCAGCCCCAGCATTTT. This chain connects TRBV7-2 to TRBJ1-5; 7 positions agree with TRBD1. CDR1 and CDR2 (germline): SGHTA, FQGNSA. The CDR3 sequence is 13 residues long. V was clipped by 2 bases and J by 6 bases; unmatched bases: 1.

This clone has only one observation. The chain is built from TRBV2 and TRBJ2-4; TRBD2 agrees at 12 bases. This CDR3 has 20 amino acids. Germline lookup yields CDR1 SNHLY and CDR2 FYNNEI. Trimming took 3 bases from V and 1 from J; bases not matched to a gene: 13. CDR3 sequence reads: CASSEEIPSGRAGAKNIQYF. The CDR3 nucleotides read TGTGCCAGCAGTGAGGAGATTCCTAGCGGGAGGGCCGGGGCCAAAAACATTCAGTACTTC.

This clone came up a few times. The V call is TRBV28, the J call TRBJ1-1; 9 bases match TRBD1. The germline CDR1 and CDR2 sequences are MDHEN and SYDVKM. Losses at the gene ends were 3 bases for V and 6 bases for J; bases not matched to a gene: 5. The CDR3 has 14 amino acids. The CDR3 sequence is CASSLVTGGPEAFF. For the CDR3, the DNA is TGTGCCAGCAGTTTGGTGACAGGGGGGCCTGAAGCTTTCTTT.

The chain links TRBV29-1 to TRBJ2-5; tentatively, D is TRBD1 (7 bases). This CDR3 has 12 residues. Trimming took off 7 bases at V and 5 bases at J, with 14 bases between the two ends. Germline CDR1 and CDR2: SQVTM and ANQGSEA. The CDR3 DNA sequence: TGCAGCGGTCGGACAGGAGGGGAGACCCAGTACTTC. Its protein product is CSGRTGGETQYF.

This rearrangement joins TRBV9 to TRBJ2-2; 12 bases fit TRBD2. Germline V gene data show CDR1 as SGDLS and CDR2 as YYNGEE. The J segment lost 6 bases and the V segment lost 4 bases, leaving 7 bases of the junction unmatched. The CDR3 consists of 16 residues. The CDR3 nucleotides are TGTGCCAGCAGCCCTAGACTAGCGGGAGCCCCCGGGGAGCTGTTTTTT. It translates to CASSPRLAGAPGELFF.

The rearrangement uses TRBV4-1 and TRBJ2-2; TRBD1 agrees at 7 bases. The CDR3 has 14 amino acids. J lost 2 bases, V lost 6 bases, and 3 bases had no gene match. From germline, CDR1 is MGHRA and CDR2 YSYEKL. The CDR3 region is CASSRDRNTGELFF. The CDR3 DNA reads TGCGCCAGCAGTAGGGACAGAAACACCGGGGAGCTGTTTTTT.

The chain has TRBV14 and TRBJ1-2; possibly TRBD1 for D (6 bases). This CDR3 has 14 residues. The V gene lost 7 bases and the J gene lost 2 bases, with 14 bases spanning the gap. Germline V gene lookup returns CDR1 SGHDN and CDR2 FVKESK. As DNA, the CDR3 is TGTGCCAGCACCGGGGGGGGGACAAACTATGGCTACACCTTC. This codes for CASTGGGTNYGYTF.

The J gene is TRBJ2-2, the V gene TRBV9, with TRBD1 identical over 9 bases. The CDR3 loop spans 15 amino acids. Trimming removed 2 bases from V and 5 bases from J; junction bases left unmatched: 4. Germline CDR1 SGDLS, CDR2 YYNGEE. The CDR3 reads CASSVGQGITGELFF. Here the CDR3 DNA reads TGTGCCAGCAGCGTCGGACAGGGGATAACCGGGGAGCTGTTTTTT.

The V call is TRBV7-3, the J call TRBJ2-1; TRBD1 matches at 11 bases. J lost 8 bases, V lost 5 bases, and 5 bases had no gene match. CDR1 and CDR2 from the germline V gene are SGHTA and FQGTGA. The CDR3 totals 14 residues. CDR3 coding DNA: TGTGCCAGCAGCCCAAGGACAGGGGGCGATGAGCAGTTCTTC. It codes for CASSPRTGGDEQFF.

The chain carries TRBV7-6 and TRBJ2-1; 8 positions agree with TRBD2. V shed 5 bases, J shed 6 bases, and the junction held 12 bases outside the gene matches. CDR1 is SGHVS and CDR2 is FNYEAQ in the germline V gene. CDR3 length equals 16 residues. CDR3: CASSPSSGSNRNEQFF. CDR3 sequence (DNA): TGTGCCAGCAGCCCGTCTAGCGGGTCCAACCGCAATGAGCAGTTCTTC.

The chain combines TRBV18 with TRBJ1-2; 12 nucleotides agree with TRBD1. CDR1 and CDR2 from the germline V gene are KGHSH and LQKENI. CDR3 length: 18 amino acids. J gave up 3 bases and V 2 bases, and 10 bases lay outside the gene matches. The CDR3 loop is CASSPILTGTGGDYGYTF. The CDR3, as DNA: TGTGCCAGCTCACCAATTTTAACCGGGACAGGGGGCGACTATGGCTACACCTTC.

The chain couples TRBV7-3 to TRBJ1-2, with D possibly TRBD1 on 5 matching bases. V lost 3 bases, J lost 8 bases, and 13 bases lay in between. Germline V gene sequence: CDR1 SGHTA, CDR2 FQGTGA. This CDR3 contains 13 residues. CDR3 sequence: CASSFGTVKGYTF. In DNA, the CDR3 is TGTGCCAGCAGCTTTGGGACTGTTAAAGGCTACACCTTC. The variable domain in full, with the rest retrieved from reference TRBV7-3 and TRBJ1-2, is GAGVSQTPSNKVTEKGKYVELRCDPISGHTALYWYRQSLGQGPEFLIYFQGTGAADDSGLPNDRFFAVRPEGSVSTLKIQRTERGDSAVYLCASSFGTVKGYTFGSGTRLTVV.

V gene TRBV27 combines with J gene TRBJ1-2; 11 positions agree with TRBD1. This CDR3 comprises 15 residues. Germline V gives CDR1 MNHEY, CDR2 SMNVEV (reference sequence). The V gene end was trimmed by 6 bases and the J gene end by 8 bases; junction bases not matched to a gene: 11. The CDR3 DNA follows: TGTGCCAGCAGGACCTGGGACAGGGGGGGAAAGGGCTACACCTTC. Its translation: CASRTWDRGGKGYTF.

This clone was counted between two and nine times. The junction departs from germline at one end; a sequencing error may be responsible. The chain couples TRBV4-3 to TRBJ1-1, with D possibly matching TRBD1 (5 bases). Germline-derived CDR1 and CDR2 are LGHNA and YSLEER. The CDR3 length is 16 residues. CDR3 sequence reads: CASSKDGRVGVTEAFF. The CDR3 DNA sequence: TGCGCCAGCAGCAAAGATGGTAGAGTAGGGGTCACTGAAGCTTTCTTT.

V usage is TRBV6-6 and J usage is TRBJ2-7, with 8 bases aligning to TRBD2. V trimming: 8 bases; J trimming: 3 bases; junction bases outside the gene matches: 9. The CDR3 is 14 amino acids. The germline V gene encodes CDR1 MNHNY and CDR2 SVGAGI (reference sequence). DNA of the CDR3: TGTGCCAGCTGTTCCGGGACTAGAAGCTACGAGCAGTACTTC. This gives the protein CASCSGTRSYEQYF.

The chain uses TRBV18 and TRBJ1-2; 10 nucleotides align to TRBD1. Germline CDR1 and CDR2: KGHSH and LQKENI. Germline trimming cut 4 bases from V and 8 bases from J; bases unmatched to any gene: 7. The CDR3 extends over 14 amino acids. The CDR3 DNA sequence: TGTGCCAGCTCACTTAATGGACAGGGGGAAGGCTACACCTTC. This codes for CASSLNGQGEGYTF.

A few counts support this clone. The chain recombines TRBV10-3 with TRBJ2-5; weak D call: TRBD1 (6 bases). CDR1 is ENHRY and CDR2 is SYGVKD in the germline V gene. This CDR3 is built from 16 residues. The V gene lost 2 bases and the J gene lost 1 base, with 14 bases spanning the gap. The CDR3 region has the DNA TGTGCCATCAGTGAGGGCTCAGGGGCCCTCCAAGAGACCCAGTACTTC. Residues: CAISEGSGALQETQYF.

The V call is TRBV18, the J call TRBJ1-6; 8 nucleotides match TRBD1. This CDR3 is 17 amino acids long. Germline CDR1 reads KGHSH; CDR2 reads LQKENI. The ends lost 3 bases at V and 8 bases at J; junction bases unmatched: 12. CDR3 amino acids: CASSPSPPGTGYSPLHF. In DNA, the CDR3 is TGTGCCAGCTCACCGTCTCCACCCGGGACAGGTTATTCACCCCTCCACTTT.

The DNA of the CDR3 is TGTGCCAGCAGTGAAACAGCGGGCTCCTCCTACGAGCAGTACTTC. Encoded protein: CASSETAGSSYEQYF. The genes are TRBV6-1 and TRBJ2-7; possible D gene TRBD2, 6 bases. V shed 2 bases and J shed 0 bases, with 11 bases lying between them. The CDR3 spans 15 residues. Germline V gene lookup returns CDR1 MNHNS and CDR2 SASEGT.